This TCR beta chain was captured in a study of CD8+ T cells in alopecia areata. Germline assignment: CDR1 SGDLS and CDR2 YYNGEE. CDR3 length: 14 residues. V gave up 0 bases and J gave up 2 bases, with 7 bases separating them. cDNA serving as the sequencing template came from extracted, reverse transcribed RNA. Some clones are missing from TCRdb's copy, which holds only in-frame ones; the method was immunoSEQ multiplex PCR. Of 210,000 or so clones in the sample, around 65% are singletons; the top ten hold 1% to 1.5%. Treatment: oral pan-JAK inhibitor, 5-10 mg twice daily. The V call is TRBV9, the J call TRBJ2-3, with D unresolved. The sequence came from a human donor with alopecia areata. The sequences come from CD4+ T cells sorted from blood, collected between weeks 44 and 45, from a patient treated with tofacitinib. The CDR3 nucleotides are TGTGCCAGCAGCGTAGCCCAGAACACAGATACGCAGTATTTT. Protein: CASSVAQNTDTQYF.